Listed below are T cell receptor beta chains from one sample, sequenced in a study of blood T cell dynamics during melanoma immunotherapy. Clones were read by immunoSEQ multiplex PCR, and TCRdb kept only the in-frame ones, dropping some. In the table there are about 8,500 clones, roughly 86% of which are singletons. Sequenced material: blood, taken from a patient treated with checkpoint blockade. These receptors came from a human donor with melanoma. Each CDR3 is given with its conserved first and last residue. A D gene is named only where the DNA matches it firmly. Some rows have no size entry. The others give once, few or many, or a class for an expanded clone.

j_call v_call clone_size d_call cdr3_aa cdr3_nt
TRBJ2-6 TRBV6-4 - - CASSEGEGANVLTF TGTGCCAGCAGTGAGGGGGAAGGGGCCAACGTCCTGACTTTC
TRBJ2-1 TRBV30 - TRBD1 CAWIPGQGAAEQFF TGTGCCTGGATCCCGGGACAGGGGGCGGCTGAGCAGTTCTTC
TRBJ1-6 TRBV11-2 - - CASSLDPLPREGSPLHF TGTGCCAGCAGCTTAGATCCCCTCCCTAGGGAAGGCTCACCCCTCCACTTT
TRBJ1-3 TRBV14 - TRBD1 CASRALTGTVGGNTIYF TGTGCCAGCCGAGCATTGACCGGGACAGTGGGAGGAAACACCATATATTTT
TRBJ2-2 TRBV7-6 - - CASSLGTGELFF TGTGCCAGCAGCTTAGGGACCGGGGAGCTGTTTTTT
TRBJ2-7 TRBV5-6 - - CASSLGSIYEQYF TGTGCCAGCAGCTTAGGCTCCATCTACGAGCAGTACTTC
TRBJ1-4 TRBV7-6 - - CASSSRDGINEKLFF TGTGCCAGCAGCTCCCGGGACGGAATAAATGAAAAACTGTTTTTT
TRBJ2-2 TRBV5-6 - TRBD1 CASSHLTGVAGELFF TGTGCCAGCAGCCACCTGACAGGGGTAGCCGGGGAGCTGTTTTTT
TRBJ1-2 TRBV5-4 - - CASSRDGNYGYTF TGTGCCAGCAGCCGGGACGGTAACTATGGCTACACCTTC
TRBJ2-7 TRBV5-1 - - CASSLAGGQGSYEQYF TGCGCCAGCAGCTTGGCTGGGGGGCAGGGGTCCTACGAGCAGTACTTC
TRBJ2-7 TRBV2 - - CASKVGAAPEEQYF TGTGCCAGCAAGGTTGGGGCGGCTCCCGAAGAGCAGTACTTC
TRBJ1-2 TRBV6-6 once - CASVRDEEGYTF TGTGCCAGCGTCAGGGATGAGGAGGGCTACACCTTC
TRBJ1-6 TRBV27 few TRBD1 CASSTRTGTNSPLHF TGTGCCAGCAGTACCCGGACAGGGACCAATTCACCCCTCCACTTT
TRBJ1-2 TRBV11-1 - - CASSSGTTSGYTF TGTGCCAGCAGTTCCGGGACAACGAGTGGCTACACCTTC
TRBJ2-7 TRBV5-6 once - CASSLGGSSYEQYF TGTGCCAGCAGCTTGGGCGGCAGCTCCTACGAGCAGTACTTC
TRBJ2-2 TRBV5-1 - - CASSPAGGGGELFF TGCGCCAGCAGCCCGGCCGGTGGGGGCGGGGAGCTGTTTTTT
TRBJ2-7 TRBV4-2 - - CASSQDWEGGLSEQYF TGTGCCAGCAGCCAAGATTGGGAGGGGGGGCTTTCCGAGCAGTACTTC
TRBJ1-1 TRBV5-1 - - CASSLWAGSNTEAFF TGCGCCAGCAGCTTGTGGGCAGGGAGTAACACTGAAGCTTTCTTT
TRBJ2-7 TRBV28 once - CASSLSVREEQYF TGTGCCAGCAGTTTGTCGGTTCGTGAGGAGCAGTACTTC
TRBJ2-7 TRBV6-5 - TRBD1 CATSGQGDEQYF TGTGCCACCTCGGGACAGGGAGACGAGCAGTACTTC